The clone carrying this T cell receptor (beta chain) has just a few counts. The sample originates from a study of blood T cells in healthy people across ages. This CDR3 is 14 amino acids long. J gave up 5 bases and V 6 bases, and 9 bases lay outside the gene matches. A second PCR, run for about 7 to 11 cycles, used a sample-barcoded 5' primer plus a J-beta primer mix. TCRdb re-derived calls from the 5' RACE reads in MiXCR, one entry per CDR3 protein. In the table there are about 1.6 million distinct CDR3 sequences, 34% of which are singletons. The gene calls are TRBV12-3 or TRBV12-4 and TRBJ2-7; 8 nucleotides match TRBD2. The source is a woman aged 25 to 39 in good health. The source material was blood. CDR3: CASSRTGGGDEQYF. For the CDR3, the DNA is TGTGCCAGCAGCCGGACGGGGGGGGGCGACGAGCAGTACTTC.